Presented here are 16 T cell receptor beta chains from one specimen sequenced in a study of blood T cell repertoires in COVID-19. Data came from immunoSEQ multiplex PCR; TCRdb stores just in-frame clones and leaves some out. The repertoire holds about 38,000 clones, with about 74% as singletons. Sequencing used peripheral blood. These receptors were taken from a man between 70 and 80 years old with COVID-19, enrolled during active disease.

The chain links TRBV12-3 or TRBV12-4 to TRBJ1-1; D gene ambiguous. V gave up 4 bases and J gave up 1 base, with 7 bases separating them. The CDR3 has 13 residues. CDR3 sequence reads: CASSSRGNTEAFF. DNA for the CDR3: TGTGCCAGCAGTTCCCGGGGGAACACTGAAGCTTTCTTT.

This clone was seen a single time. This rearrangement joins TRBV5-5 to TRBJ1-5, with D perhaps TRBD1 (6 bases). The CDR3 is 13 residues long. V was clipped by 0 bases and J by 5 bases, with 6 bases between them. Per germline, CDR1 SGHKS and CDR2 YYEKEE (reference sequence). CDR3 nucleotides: TGTGCCAGCAGCTTGGCAGGGGATCAGCCCCAGCATTTT. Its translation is CASSLAGDQPQHF.

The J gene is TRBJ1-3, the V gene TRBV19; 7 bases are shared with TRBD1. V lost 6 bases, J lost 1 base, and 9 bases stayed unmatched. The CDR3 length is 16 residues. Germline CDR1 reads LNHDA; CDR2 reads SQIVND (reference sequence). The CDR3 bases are TGTGCCAGTAGCCTGACAGGGTTCGTGTCTGGAAACACCATATATTTT. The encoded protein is CASSLTGFVSGNTIYF.

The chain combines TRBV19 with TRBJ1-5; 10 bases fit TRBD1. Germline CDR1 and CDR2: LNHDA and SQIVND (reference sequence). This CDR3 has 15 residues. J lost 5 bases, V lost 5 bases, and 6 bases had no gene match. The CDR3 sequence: CASSYDRGRYQPQHF. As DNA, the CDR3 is TGTGCCAGTAGTTACGACAGGGGGCGTTATCAGCCCCAGCATTTT.

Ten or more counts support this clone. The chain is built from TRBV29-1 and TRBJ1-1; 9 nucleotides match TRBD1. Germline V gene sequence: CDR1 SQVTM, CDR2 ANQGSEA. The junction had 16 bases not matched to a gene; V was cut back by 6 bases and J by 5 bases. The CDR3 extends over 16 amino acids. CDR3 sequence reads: CSVLTSGTGYDTEAFF. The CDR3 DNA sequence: TGCAGCGTCCTTACCTCCGGGACAGGGTACGATACTGAAGCTTTCTTT.

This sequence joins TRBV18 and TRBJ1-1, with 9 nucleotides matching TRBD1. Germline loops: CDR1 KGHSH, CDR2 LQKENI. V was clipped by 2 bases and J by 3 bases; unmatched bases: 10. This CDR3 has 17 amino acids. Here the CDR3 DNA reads TGTGCCAGCTCACCATTGACAGGGGGACGTGGGGACACTGAAGCTTTCTTT. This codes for CASSPLTGGRGDTEAFF.

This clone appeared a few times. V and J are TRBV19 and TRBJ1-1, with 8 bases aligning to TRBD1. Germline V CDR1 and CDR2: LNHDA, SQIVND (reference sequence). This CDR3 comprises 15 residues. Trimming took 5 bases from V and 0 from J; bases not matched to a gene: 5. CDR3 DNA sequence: TGTGCCAGTAGTGCCAGGGGGCAGGTGAACACTGAAGCTTTCTTT. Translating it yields CASSARGQVNTEAFF.

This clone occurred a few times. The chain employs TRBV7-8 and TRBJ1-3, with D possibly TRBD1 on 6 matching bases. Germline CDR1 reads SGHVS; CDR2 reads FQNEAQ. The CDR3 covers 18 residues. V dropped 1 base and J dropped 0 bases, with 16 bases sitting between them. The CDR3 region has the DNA TGTGCCAGCAGCTTAGGATTGGGGCAGGGGATCTCTGGAAACACCATATATTTT. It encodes CASSLGLGQGISGNTIYF.

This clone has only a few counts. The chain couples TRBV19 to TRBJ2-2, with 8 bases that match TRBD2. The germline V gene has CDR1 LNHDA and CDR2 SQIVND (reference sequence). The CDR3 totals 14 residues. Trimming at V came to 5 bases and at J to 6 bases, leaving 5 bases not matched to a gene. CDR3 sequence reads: CASSPGLAAGELFF. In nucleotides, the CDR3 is TGTGCCAGTAGTCCTGGACTAGCTGCCGGGGAGCTGTTTTTT.

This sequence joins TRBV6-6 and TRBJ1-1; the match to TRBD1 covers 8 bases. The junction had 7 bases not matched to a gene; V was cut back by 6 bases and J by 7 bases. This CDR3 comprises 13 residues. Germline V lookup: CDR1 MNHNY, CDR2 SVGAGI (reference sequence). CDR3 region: CASSTRQGYEAFF. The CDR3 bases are TGTGCCAGCAGCACCCGACAGGGGTATGAAGCTTTCTTT.

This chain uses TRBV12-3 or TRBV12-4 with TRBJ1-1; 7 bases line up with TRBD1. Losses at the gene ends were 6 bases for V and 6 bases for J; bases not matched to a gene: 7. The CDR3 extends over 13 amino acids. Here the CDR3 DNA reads TGTGCCAGCAGCCTAGACAGGGTCGCTGAAGCTTTCTTT. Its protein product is CASSLDRVAEAFF.

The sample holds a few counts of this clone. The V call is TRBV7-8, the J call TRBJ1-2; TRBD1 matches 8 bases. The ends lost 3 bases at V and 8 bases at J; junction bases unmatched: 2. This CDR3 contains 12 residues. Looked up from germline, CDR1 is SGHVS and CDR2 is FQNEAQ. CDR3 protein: CASSLGQEGYTF. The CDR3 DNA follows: TGTGCCAGCAGCTTGGGACAGGAGGGCTACACCTTC.

The CDR3 loop reads CAWSRDTSRYGYTF. As DNA, the CDR3 is TGTGCCTGGAGCAGGGACACCTCTAGGTATGGCTACACCTTC. This chain joins TRBV30 and TRBJ1-2; D is possibly TRBD1 (6 bases). Germline V gene data show CDR1 as GTSNPN and CDR2 as SVGIG (reference sequence). CDR3 size: 14 residues. Deletions cut 3 bases from V and 5 bases from J, with 16 bases between.

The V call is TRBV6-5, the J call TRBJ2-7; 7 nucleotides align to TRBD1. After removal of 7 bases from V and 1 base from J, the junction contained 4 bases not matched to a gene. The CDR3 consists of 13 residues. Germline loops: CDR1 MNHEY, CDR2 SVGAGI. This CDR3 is CASTWDSSYEQYF. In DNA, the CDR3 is TGTGCCAGCACCTGGGACAGTTCCTACGAGCAGTACTTC.

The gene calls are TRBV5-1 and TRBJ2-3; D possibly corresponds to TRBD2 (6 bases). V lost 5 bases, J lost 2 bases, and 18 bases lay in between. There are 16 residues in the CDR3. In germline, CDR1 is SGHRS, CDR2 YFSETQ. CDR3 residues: CASRGLGRDLTDTQYF. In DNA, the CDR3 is TGCGCCAGCAGGGGGCTGGGGCGGGATCTCACAGATACGCAGTATTTT. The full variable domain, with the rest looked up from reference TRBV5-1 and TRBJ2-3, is KAGVTQTPRYLIKTRGQQVTLSCSPISGHRSVSWYQQTPGQGLQFLFEYFSETQRNKGNFPGRFSGRQFSNSRSEMNVSTLELGDSALYLCASRGLGRDLTDTQYFGPGTRLTVL.

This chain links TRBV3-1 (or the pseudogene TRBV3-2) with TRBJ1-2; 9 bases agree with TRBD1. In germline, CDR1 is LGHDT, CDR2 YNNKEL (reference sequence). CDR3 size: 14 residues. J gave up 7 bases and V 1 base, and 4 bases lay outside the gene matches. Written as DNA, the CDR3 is TGTGCCAGCAGCCAAGTACAGGGGGCGGCTGGCTACACCTTC. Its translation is CASSQVQGAAGYTF.